This T cell receptor (beta chain) emerged from a study of post-analysis software for immune sequencing data. Tagging with unique molecular identifiers was a feature of the TCR beta cDNA libraries. TCRdb re-called the PCR reads through MiXCR, storing one row per CDR3 protein. Among about 430,000 distinct CDR3 sequences listed, roughly 38% were seen once. From germline, CDR1 is SGHTS and CDR2 YDEGEE. The CDR3 is 14 amino acids. The V end lost 0 bases, the J end lost 2 bases, and 9 bases lay between the germline ends. Of note for this clonotype: Its antigen is not identified.

Study-wide findings and caveats: There were five or six TRBV segments more frequent in patients than controls, and TRBV5-6, TRBV5-1 and TRBV20-1 were among them.

The J gene is TRBJ2-7, the V gene TRBV5-8, with a possible D match to TRBD2 (5 bases). The receptor's source is a girl aged 2 to 10 with multiple sclerosis. Sequenced sample: blood. The DNA of the CDR3 is TGTGCCAGCAGCTTGGGAGGGTGGGCCTACGAGCAGTACTTC. This gives the protein CASSLGGWAYEQYF.